Presented here are 23 T cell receptor beta chains from one specimen sequenced in a study of response to subunit inactivated influenza vaccine. Using its own MiXCR run on the RT-PCR reads, TCRdb lists one record per CDR3 protein. The table lists more than 700,000 distinct CDR3 sequences, around 20% of them singletons. The material sequenced was PBMCs from blood, taken around 5 days after vaccination. Every receptor here comes from a man between 45 and 60 years old who received an inactivated influenza vaccine.

The chain employs TRBV9 and TRBJ2-3; D unclear. V lost 4 bases and J 4 bases, leaving 13 bases between the germline ends. CDR3 length equals 14 residues. Germline V gene sequence: CDR1 SGDLS, CDR2 YYNGEE. The CDR3 bases are TGTGCCAGCAGCCCAGAGCCGGGTGCAGATACGCAGTATTTT. This gives the protein CASSPEPGADTQYF.

The chain joins TRBV5-1 to TRBJ1-2, with D perhaps matching TRBD1 (5 bases). Germline lookup yields CDR1 SGHRS and CDR2 YFSETQ. Trimming removed 1 base from V and 6 bases from J, with 13 bases in between. This CDR3 has 14 residues. The CDR3 DNA is TGCGCCAGCAGCTTGACCGGGGCGAGAGATGGCTACACCTTC. This codes for CASSLTGARDGYTF.

V is TRBV5-8 and J is TRBJ2-1; tentatively, D is TRBD2 (5 bases). Trimming took off 0 bases at V and 9 bases at J, with 16 bases between the two ends. This CDR3 is built from 15 residues. The germline CDR1 and CDR2 sequences are SGHTS and YDEGEE. CDR3 sequence (DNA): TGTGCCAGCAGCTTGGGACTAACCGTTTCCGGTGAGCAGTTCTTC. It codes for CASSLGLTVSGEQFF. Full variable domain (remainder filled in from reference TRBV5-8 and TRBJ2-1): EAGVTQSPTHLIKTRGQQATLRCSPISGHTSVYWYQQALGLGLQFLLWYDEGEERNRGNFPPRFSGRQFPNYSSELNVNALELEDSALYLCASSLGLTVSGEQFFGPGTRLTVL.

This clonotype was seen a few times. J is TRBJ2-7 and V is TRBV20-1, with TRBD2 matching 9 bases. Germline lookup yields CDR1 DFQATT and CDR2 SNEGSKA (reference sequence). V shed 4 bases and J 6 bases; nucleotides not matched to a gene: 10. This CDR3 contains 14 residues. In nucleotides, the CDR3 is TGCAGTGCTAATAGCGGGAGTCGGGCGGGCGAGCAGTACTTC. Protein product: CSANSGSRAGEQYF.

In nucleotides, the CDR3 is TGTGCCAGCAGCTCCAGGGTTCTCACTGAAGCTTTCTTT. Translated, it gives CASSSRVLTEAFF. The chain links TRBV2 to TRBJ1-1; tentatively, D is TRBD1 (5 bases). The germline V gene encodes CDR1 SNHLY and CDR2 FYNNEI. The CDR3 covers 13 residues. With 6 bases removed from V and 4 bases from J, the gap between germline ends came to 12 bases.

This clonotype was seen more than once but under ten times. The CDR3 DNA reads as TGTGCCAGCAGTGGGGACAGGGATTATAATGTCGGGGGTACGCAGTATTTT. Its translation: CASSGDRDYNVGGTQYF. The chain recombines TRBV12-3 or TRBV12-4 with TRBJ2-3; 9 bases agree with TRBD1. Trimming took 5 bases from V and 8 from J; bases not matched to a gene: 17. The CDR3 is 17 amino acids.

This clonotype has at least ten counts. The chain uses TRBV29-1 and TRBJ2-1; D is unresolved. Germline CDR1 is SQVTM and CDR2 is ANQGSEA. Trimming removed 4 bases at V and 7 bases at J, with 11 bases between. This CDR3 spans 12 amino acids. The CDR3 protein is CSVVSLVNEQFF. CDR3 coding DNA: TGCAGCGTTGTAAGCCTGGTAAATGAGCAGTTCTTC.

This clonotype was picked up a small number of times. The rearrangement links TRBV7-4 to TRBJ2-7; D not resolved. The CDR3 length is 12 residues. The germline V gene encodes CDR1 SGHVT and CDR2 SQSDAQ. The V end was cut by 5 bases, the J end by 5 bases, with 10 bases between. The CDR3 DNA reads as TGTGCCAGCAGCCGATGCCCTAACGAGCAGTACTTC. Its protein is CASSRCPNEQYF.

Only a few counts were recorded for this clonotype. V usage is TRBV12-3 or TRBV12-4 and J usage is TRBJ2-3; the match to TRBD2 covers 7 bases. With V trimmed by 1 base and J by 0 bases, 1 base remained unmatched. This CDR3 contains 15 residues. The CDR3 loop is CASSLGRGSTDTQYF. In DNA, the CDR3 is TGTGCCAGCAGTTTAGGGCGGGGGAGCACAGATACGCAGTATTTT.

The CDR3 is CASSQKGEQFF. The DNA for the CDR3 is TGTGCCAGCAGTCAGAAGGGTGAGCAGTTCTTC. This chain joins TRBV12-3 or TRBV12-4 and TRBJ2-1; D uncertain. CDR3 size: 11 residues. V dropped 5 bases and J dropped 9 bases, with 8 bases sitting between them.

This chain joins TRBV4-3 and TRBJ2-7; D is uncertain. The V end was cut by 1 base, the J end by 7 bases, with 17 bases between. CDR1 is LGHNA and CDR2 is YSLEER in the germline V gene. CDR3 length: 15 residues. CDR3 loop: CASSQVAQDHLEQYF. The CDR3 DNA reads as TGCGCCAGCAGCCAAGTTGCCCAGGACCACCTAGAGCAGTACTTC.

This clonotype was observed many times. This chain links TRBV18 with TRBJ2-1; tentative D call: TRBD2 (5 bases). Trimming removed 8 bases from V and 6 bases from J, with 11 bases in between. This CDR3 spans 12 amino acids. Germline V gene data show CDR1 as KGHSH and CDR2 as LQKENI. The CDR3 spells CASSPGSNEQFF. As DNA, the CDR3 is TGTGCCAGCAGCCCGGGATCCAATGAGCAGTTCTTC.

This clonotype was seen a handful of times. Here the CDR3 DNA reads TGTGCCACCAGTGATCCCCCGGGACTAGCGGGAGGGCCGGCTTACAATGAGCAGTTCTTC. Translated: CATSDPPGLAGGPAYNEQFF. The chain has TRBV24-1 and TRBJ2-1; 16 bases align to TRBD2. CDR1 is KGHDR and CDR2 is SFDVKD in the germline V gene. Germline trimming cut 3 bases from V and 4 bases from J; bases unmatched to any gene: 11. This CDR3 region has 20 residues.

This chain connects TRBV27 to TRBJ2-1, with 7 bases lining up with TRBD2. CDR1 is MNHEY and CDR2 is SMNVEV in the germline V gene (reference sequence). J was trimmed by 7 bases and V by 5 bases; bases with no gene match: 14. This CDR3 has 16 amino acids. CDR3 DNA: TGTGCCAGCAGTCAGACTGGCGCGGGAGTGTTTAATGAGCAGTTCTTC. Amino acids: CASSQTGAGVFNEQFF.

The rearrangement links TRBV28 to TRBJ2-2, with 10 bases aligning to TRBD2. The V and J ends lost 2 bases and 6 bases, in that order; junction bases with no gene match: 9. The germline CDR1 and CDR2 sequences are MDHEN and SYDVKM. This CDR3 has 17 residues. The CDR3 here is CASSLIIALAGAGELFF. CDR3 DNA: TGTGCCAGCAGTTTAATTATCGCGCTAGCGGGAGCCGGGGAGCTGTTTTTT.

This chain connects TRBV10-3 to TRBJ2-1; no clear D. Germline CDR1 reads ENHRY; CDR2 reads SYGVKD. The CDR3 runs 15 residues. Trimming took off 8 bases at V and 7 bases at J, with 21 bases between the two ends. The CDR3 coding sequence is TGTGCCATCGTTCGGTCGTCCGGGCGGATAAATGAGCAGTTCTTC. This sequence encodes CAIVRSSGRINEQFF.

V usage is TRBV6-5 and J usage is TRBJ2-7, with D perhaps TRBD1 (6 bases). Germline CDR1 and CDR2: MNHEY and SVGAGI. CDR3 size: 12 residues. Trimming pared 6 bases from V and 6 bases from J, leaving 12 bases between. The CDR3 DNA reads as TGTGCCAGCAGCACGTGGGGGCGCGAGCAGTACTTC. As protein: CASSTWGREQYF.

This clonotype was seen only once. The chain links TRBV18 to TRBJ1-1; no firm D call. Looked up from germline, CDR1 is KGHSH and CDR2 is LQKENI. The CDR3 covers 13 residues. The germline V and J ends were trimmed by 5 bases and 2 bases, with 9 bases remaining between them. This chain's CDR3 is CASSVTDNTEAFF. The CDR3 DNA reads as TGTGCCAGCTCAGTTACAGATAACACTGAAGCTTTCTTT.

This rearrangement joins TRBV6-2 or TRBV6-3 to TRBJ2-1; 12 bases fit TRBD2. With 2 bases clipped from V and 4 bases from J, the junction kept 3 bases outside the gene matches. The CDR3 sequence is 16 residues long. Germline V gene data show CDR1 as MNHEY and CDR2 as SVGEGT. CDR3 nucleotide sequence: TGTGCCAGCAGTTACCCTAGCGGGGGGGTGTACAATGAGCAGTTCTTC. It specifies CASSYPSGGVYNEQFF.

The genes are TRBV3-1 and TRBJ2-2; a possible D gene is TRBD1 (5 bases). The CDR3 contains 16 residues. Germline V gene lookup returns CDR1 LGHDT and CDR2 YNNKEL (reference sequence). V dropped 0 bases and J dropped 7 bases, with 15 bases sitting between them. CDR3 in DNA: TGTGCCAGCAGCCAAGAGGTATTGGCAGGGATCGGGGAGCTGTTTTTT. Amino acids: CASSQEVLAGIGELFF.

The table lists this clonotype with many counts. V gene TRBV4-3 combines with J gene TRBJ2-3; perhaps TRBD2 as D (7 bases). V shed 5 bases and J shed 3 bases, with 18 bases lying between them. The CDR3 runs to 16 residues. CDR1 is LGHNA, CDR2 YSLEER, per germline. CDR3 in amino acids: CASSSGWGGLTDTQYF. The CDR3 nucleotides read TGCGCCAGCAGCTCTGGTTGGGGGGGGCTTACAGATACGCAGTATTTT.

V gene TRBV5-1 combines with J gene TRBJ2-1, with 8 positions matching TRBD1. V lost 0 bases to trimming and J lost 9 bases; unmatched junction nucleotides: 8. The CDR3 is 15 residues long. Germline assignment: CDR1 SGHRS and CDR2 YFSETQ. The CDR3 nucleotides read TGCGCCAGCAGCTTGGTGGGACAGGCAGTCGGTGAGCAGTTCTTC. Amino acids: CASSLVGQAVGEQFF.

This clonotype showed up just a few times. The V call is TRBV10-3, the J call TRBJ1-4; tentatively, D is TRBD1 (5 bases). The CDR3 is 14 amino acids. Germline CDR1 is ENHRY and CDR2 is SYGVKD. V shed 8 bases and J shed 3 bases, with 13 bases lying between them. The CDR3 DNA follows: TGTGCCATCCGAAACCCAGGGCCTAATGAAAAACTGTTTTTT. Amino acids: CAIRNPGPNEKLFF.